This T cell receptor (beta chain) emerged from a study of T cell responses to AZD1222 COVID-19 vaccine. Overall study findings and caveats: Unmutated variant regions are reportedly targeted by nearly half of spike-specific TCRs. White British people made up most donors, females outnumbered males, and clonal diversity was possibly underestimated. Across the whole spike, CD4 TCRs peaked at regions 160-218 and 743-854.

Comment on this clone: As yet, its antigen is unknown.

CDR3 length: 15 residues. The V and J ends lost 1 base and 2 bases, in that order; junction bases with no gene match: 5. Germline values: CDR1 SGHVS, CDR2 FQNEAQ. Sequenced by immunoSEQ multiplex PCR; TCRdb stores in-frame clones only, minus some. This sample has 150,000 to 200,000 clones, with 75% to 90% found just once. The clonotype was recovered from an adult in good health. This rearrangement joins TRBV7-8 to TRBJ2-7; 7 bases are shared with TRBD1. Specimen: peripheral blood, collected on day 0 of MenACWY control vaccination. The CDR3 is CASSLGTGATYEQYF. CDR3 nucleotides: TGTGCCAGCAGCTTAGGGACAGGCGCTACCTACGAGCAGTACTTC.